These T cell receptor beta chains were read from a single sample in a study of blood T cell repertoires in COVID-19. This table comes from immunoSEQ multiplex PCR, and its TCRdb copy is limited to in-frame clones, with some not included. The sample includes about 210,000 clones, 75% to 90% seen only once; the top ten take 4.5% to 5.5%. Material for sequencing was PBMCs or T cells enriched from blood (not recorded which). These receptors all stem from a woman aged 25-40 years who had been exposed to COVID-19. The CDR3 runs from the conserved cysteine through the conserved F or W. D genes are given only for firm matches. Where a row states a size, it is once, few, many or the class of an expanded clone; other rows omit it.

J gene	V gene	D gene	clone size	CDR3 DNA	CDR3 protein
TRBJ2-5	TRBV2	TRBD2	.	TGTGCCAGCCAGGGGTCTAGCGGGGGCCAAGAGACCCAGTACTTC	CASQGSSGGQETQYF
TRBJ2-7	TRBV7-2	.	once	TGTGCCAGCAGCTCCCCGGGAGAAAACTACGAGCAGTACTTC	CASSSPGENYEQYF
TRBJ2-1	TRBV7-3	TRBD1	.	TGTGCCAGCAGCTTGACAGGGGGCGGCTACAATGAGCAGTTCTTC	CASSLTGGGYNEQFF
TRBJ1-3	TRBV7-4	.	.	TGTGCCAGCAGCTTACTCGCTGGAAACACCATATATTTT	CASSLLAGNTIYF
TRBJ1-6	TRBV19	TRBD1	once	TGTGCCAGTAGTAAGGGACAGCTTAATTCACCCCTCCACTTT	CASSKGQLNSPLHF
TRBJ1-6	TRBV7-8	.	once	TGTGCCAGCAGCGCCACCGACGGGAATAATTCACCCCTCCACTTT	CASSATDGNNSPLHF
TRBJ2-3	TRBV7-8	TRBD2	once	TGTGCCAGCAGCCCCGGGACTAGCGGGGGATCGGCAGATACGCAGTATTTT	CASSPGTSGGSADTQYF
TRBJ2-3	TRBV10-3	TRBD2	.	TGTGCCATCAGTACTAGCGGGGGCGCCCCCACAGATACGCAGTATTTT	CAISTSGGAPTDTQYF
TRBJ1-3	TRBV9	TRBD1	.	TGTGCCAGCAGCAACGGGACAGGTCACAACACCATATATTTT	CASSNGTGHNTIYF
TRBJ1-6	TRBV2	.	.	TGTGCCAGCAGTGAAGCGCGCGGGGACGTTTCACCCCTCCACTTT	CASSEARGDVSPLHF
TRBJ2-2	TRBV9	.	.	TGTGCCAGCAGCGTAGGTCCAGGGCAGTACACCGGGGAGCTGTTTTTT	CASSVGPGQYTGELFF
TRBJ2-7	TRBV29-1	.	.	TGCAGCGTTGAAGAATTAGGGAGAGGGGAGCAGTACTTC	CSVEELGRGEQYF
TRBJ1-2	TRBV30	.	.	TGTGCCTGGTCAGGGACTCGCATCCTCCTAAACTATGGCTACACCTTC	CAWSGTRILLNYGYTF
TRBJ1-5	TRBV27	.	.	TGTGCCAGCAGTTTCCGAGAGGGGGTAAGTCAGCCCCAGCATTTT	CASSFREGVSQPQHF
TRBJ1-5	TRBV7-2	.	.	TGTGCCAGCAGCTTAGTTTCGGGTAATAGCAATCAGCCCCAGCATTTT	CASSLVSGNSNQPQHF
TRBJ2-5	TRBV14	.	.	TGTGCCAGCAGCTTCGCGGGGAGAGAGACCCAGTACTTC	CASSFAGRETQYF
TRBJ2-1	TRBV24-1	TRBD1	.	TGTGCCACCAGTGATGGACAGGGGGCGTACAATGAGCAGTTCTTC	CATSDGQGAYNEQFF
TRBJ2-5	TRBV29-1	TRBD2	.	TGCAGCGGCGAACTAGCGGGGGGGGAGACCCAGTACTTC	CSGELAGGETQYF
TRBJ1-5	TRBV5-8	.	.	TGTGCCAGTCCAGGGACCGGAGCGGGAGGCCTATATGGCAATCAGCCCCAGCATTTT	CASPGTGAGGLYGNQPQHF
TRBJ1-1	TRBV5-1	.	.	TGCGCCAGCAGCTTCACAATCGCGGAAACCGTGAACACTGAAGCTTTCTTT	CASSFTIAETVNTEAFF
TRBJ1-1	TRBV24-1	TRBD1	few	TGTGCCACCAGTGACCGTAGTACAGGGGAGGCTGAAGCTTTCTTT	CATSDRSTGEAEAFF
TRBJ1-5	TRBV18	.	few	TGTGCCAGCTCACCACAGAGAGAGAATCAGCCCCAGCATTTT	CASSPQRENQPQHF
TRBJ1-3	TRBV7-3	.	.	TGTGCCAGCAGCTTAACCGGGACTTCTGGAAACACCATATATTTT	CASSLTGTSGNTIYF
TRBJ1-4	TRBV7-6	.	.	TGTGCCAGCAGCTTACATCACAGCCCTAATGAAAAACTGTTTTTT	CASSLHHSPNEKLFF
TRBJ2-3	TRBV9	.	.	TGTGCCAGCAGCGTAGGGCTAGGGGTAGGGAGGCCAAACACAGATACGCAGTATTTT	CASSVGLGVGRPNTDTQYF
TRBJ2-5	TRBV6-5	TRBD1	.	TGTGCCAGCAGTCGACGGACAGGTCCCCAAGAGACCCAGTACTTC	CASSRRTGPQETQYF
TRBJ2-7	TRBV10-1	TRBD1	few	TGCGCCAGCAGTGAGTCGGGCAGGGGGCTATCGGTCGGCGAGCAGTACTTC	CASSESGRGLSVGEQYF
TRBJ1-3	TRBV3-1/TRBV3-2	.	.	TGTGCCAGCAGCCAAAACAGGGTGTCTGGAAACACCATATATTTT	CASSQNRVSGNTIYF